The rows below give T cell receptor beta chains drawn from one sample of a study of blood T cell repertoires in COVID-19. Only in-frame clones appear in the TCRdb table, and some are missing; sequencing was by immunoSEQ multiplex PCR. The table records under 130,000 clones, around 92% of them present only once. The sample was peripheral blood. The receptors shown here come from a woman aged 60-75 years with acute or convalescent COVID-19. Each CDR3 is given with its conserved first and last residue. A D gene is named only where the DNA matches it firmly. Size is stated for part of the rows, as once, few or many counts, or as a class when the clone is expanded.

DNA: TGTGCCAGTAGTATCGTACGCGGGAGGGGGGAGACCCAGTACTTC
CDR3: CASSIVRGRGETQYF
size: NA
D: TRBD2
V: TRBV19
J: TRBJ2-5

DNA: TGTGCCAGCAGCCAAGGAGGCAGTTACCAAGAGACCCAGTACTTC
CDR3: CASSQGGSYQETQYF
size: NA
D: NA
V: TRBV9
J: TRBJ2-5

DNA: TGTGCCAGCACCACCCGGGGGAGGGAGGACGAGCAGTACTTC
CDR3: CASTTRGREDEQYF
size: NA
D: TRBD2
V: TRBV6-6
J: TRBJ2-7

DNA: TGTGCCAGCAGCCTGGAGATCACCGGGGAGCTGTTTTTT
CDR3: CASSLEITGELFF
size: NA
D: NA
V: TRBV7-8
J: TRBJ2-2

DNA: TGTGCCAGCAGAAACCCACTTCACTCTGGAAACACCATATATTTT
CDR3: CASRNPLHSGNTIYF
size: NA
D: NA
V: TRBV6-5
J: TRBJ1-3

DNA: TGTGCCAGCAGCCCCTATGGAGACCCATTTGAAGCTTTCTTT
CDR3: CASSPYGDPFEAFF
size: NA
D: NA
V: TRBV7-6
J: TRBJ1-1

DNA: TGTGCCAGTAGTATCGGGTCTCGGGGGTTAGCTAACTATGGCTACACCTTC
CDR3: CASSIGSRGLANYGYTF
size: NA
D: NA
V: TRBV19
J: TRBJ1-2

DNA: TGTGCTTCTTCGCCCGGGACAGGGCTTTTTCACGGCTACACCTTC
CDR3: CASSPGTGLFHGYTF
size: NA
D: TRBD1
V: TRBV7-6
J: TRBJ1-2

DNA: TGTGCCAGCACAGGCAGGAGGGGTGGCAATCAGCCCCAGCATTTT
CDR3: CASTGRRGGNQPQHF
size: NA
D: NA
V: TRBV6-5
J: TRBJ1-5

DNA: TGCAGTGCTAGTCAGGGAAACACTGAAGCTTTCTTT
CDR3: CSASQGNTEAFF
size: NA
D: NA
V: TRBV20-1
J: TRBJ1-1

DNA: TGTGCCAGCAGCCAGCAGGGTACCTACGAGCAGTACTTC
CDR3: CASSQQGTYEQYF
size: NA
D: NA
V: TRBV14
J: TRBJ2-7

DNA: TGTGCCAGTAAGCAGGGGGCACAGGAGGAAGGCAACTATGGCTACACCTTC
CDR3: CASKQGAQEEGNYGYTF
size: few
D: TRBD1
V: TRBV19
J: TRBJ1-2

DNA: TGTGCCAGCAGCCCAGACAGGGGATATGGCTACACCTTC
CDR3: CASSPDRGYGYTF
size: NA
D: TRBD1
V: TRBV7-3
J: TRBJ1-2

DNA: TGCGCCAGCAGCCAAGACTGGGCTTGGGAGACCCAGTACTTC
CDR3: CASSQDWAWETQYF
size: NA
D: NA
V: TRBV4-1
J: TRBJ2-5

DNA: TGTGCCAGCCGCCCCTCGGGGGTGATCGTGAACACTGAAGCTTTCTTT
CDR3: CASRPSGVIVNTEAFF
size: NA
D: NA
V: TRBV19
J: TRBJ1-1

DNA: TGCGCCAGCAGCCCGGGTGCTAGCGGGCTCCCGGGGACCGGGGAGCTGTTTTTT
CDR3: CASSPGASGLPGTGELFF
size: few
D: TRBD2
V: TRBV5-1
J: TRBJ2-2

DNA: TGTGCCAGCAGCTTAGTCGTCGGGTCCCGCACAGATACGCAGTATTTT
CDR3: CASSLVVGSRTDTQYF
size: NA
D: NA
V: TRBV11-3
J: TRBJ2-3

DNA: TGCGCCAGCACGAGGGAAGGGGGCACCGGGGAGCTGTTTTTT
CDR3: CASTREGGTGELFF
size: once
D: NA
V: TRBV5-1
J: TRBJ2-2

DNA: TGTGCCAGCAGCGCGAGTTTGACAGGGGACCAGCCCCAGCATTTT
CDR3: CASSASLTGDQPQHF
size: NA
D: TRBD1
V: TRBV9
J: TRBJ1-5

DNA: TGTGCCAGCAGGGCGGACAGTATTAACTATGGCTACACCTTC
CDR3: CASRADSINYGYTF
size: NA
D: NA
V: TRBV6-5
J: TRBJ1-2

DNA: TGCGCCAGCAGCTTGGTTCCTAGCGGGAGTTATGAGCAGTTCTTC
CDR3: CASSLVPSGSYEQFF
size: NA
D: TRBD2
V: TRBV5-1
J: TRBJ2-1

DNA: TGTGCCAGTACCAGAGGAGGGGCCAGCACAGATACGCAGTATTTT
CDR3: CASTRGGASTDTQYF
size: NA
D: NA
V: TRBV19
J: TRBJ2-3

DNA: TGTGCCAGCAGGGGGCGTGTTTTTAGCACAGATACGCAGTATTTT
CDR3: CASRGRVFSTDTQYF
size: NA
D: NA
V: TRBV6-5
J: TRBJ2-3

DNA: TGTGCCAGTAGTATTCGGGGACTAGCGAGCTTAGATACGCAGTATTTT
CDR3: CASSIRGLASLDTQYF
size: NA
D: TRBD2
V: TRBV19
J: TRBJ2-3

DNA: TGCGCCAGCAGCTTGGGGGTTGGGCAGGTGGAGACCCAGTACTTC
CDR3: CASSLGVGQVETQYF
size: NA
D: NA
V: TRBV5-1
J: TRBJ2-5

DNA: TGTGCCAGCAGACATAACCGACTAGCGGACTCCTACAATGAGCAGTTCTTC
CDR3: CASRHNRLADSYNEQFF
size: NA
D: TRBD2
V: TRBV27
J: TRBJ2-1

DNA: TGTGCCAGCAAGTCCCCGTCGGGGGATGGCTACACCTTC
CDR3: CASKSPSGDGYTF
size: NA
D: NA
V: TRBV6-5
J: TRBJ1-2

DNA: TGCGCCAGCAGTCCCCCCCGAGGTGGCAATCAGCCCCAGCATTTT
CDR3: CASSPPRGGNQPQHF
size: NA
D: NA
V: TRBV10-2
J: TRBJ1-5

DNA: TGTGCCAGTAACTCGTACGCAGATACGCAGTATTTT
CDR3: CASNSYADTQYF
size: NA
D: NA
V: TRBV19
J: TRBJ2-3

DNA: TGTGCCAGCAGCTTACACGGGAGGGCCCCGGAGACTGAGCAGTTCTTC
CDR3: CASSLHGRAPETEQFF
size: NA
D: TRBD2
V: TRBV7-8
J: TRBJ2-1

DNA: TGTGCCAGCAGCCCAGGGACAGGGGAAACTCCCAATCAGCCCCAGCATTTT
CDR3: CASSPGTGETPNQPQHF
size: NA
D: TRBD1
V: TRBV9
J: TRBJ1-5

DNA: TGTGCCAGCAGCGGGTATGGTGGGTCAGGCGGGGAGACCCAGTACTTC
CDR3: CASSGYGGSGGETQYF
size: NA
D: NA
V: TRBV9
J: TRBJ2-5

DNA: TGTGCCAGCAGCCCGGGACTAGCGGAGGCGAACACCGGGGAGCTGTTTTTT
CDR3: CASSPGLAEANTGELFF
size: few
D: TRBD2
V: TRBV4-2
J: TRBJ2-2

DNA: TGTGCCACCAGTGACTCTCATCGGACTAGCGGTGGCAATGAGCAGTTCTTC
CDR3: CATSDSHRTSGGNEQFF
size: NA
D: TRBD2
V: TRBV24-1
J: TRBJ2-1

DNA: TGTGCCAGCAGCTTGTTCCGAATAAGTAGCTCCTACAATGAGCAGTTCTTC
CDR3: CASSLFRISSSYNEQFF
size: few
D: NA
V: TRBV5-6
J: TRBJ2-1

DNA: TGTGCCAGCAGCTTGGTTCGGACAGGGGGAGGCACTGAAGCTTTCTTT
CDR3: CASSLVRTGGGTEAFF
size: NA
D: TRBD1
V: TRBV5-8
J: TRBJ1-1